This TCR beta chain was obtained from a study of T-cell memory formation after mild COVID-19. General study findings and limits: Pre-infection memory already had some responding clones, implying cross-reactive memory joined. The authors left the SARS-CoV-2 specificity of second-wave clones peaking on day 37 unconfirmed.

This clonotype was observed a few times. Its antigen is as yet unknown. From 5'RACE with constant-segment primers came TCR alpha and TCR beta cDNA libraries that carried sample barcodes and UMIs. MiXCR, run by TCRdb on the 5' RACE reads, gives a single entry per CDR3 protein. The sample includes approximately 210,000 distinct CDR3 sequences, 8% to 11% seen only once; the top ten take 2.5% to 3.5%. Trimming took 0 bases from V and 4 from J, leaving 3 bases between them. The CDR3 has 12 residues. The receptor's source is a man between 18 and 29 years old who had mild COVID-19 (a few samples of this study predate the infection). Cell type and time point are not known. V and J are TRBV12-3 or TRBV12-4 and TRBJ1-2, with D unclear. The material sequenced was PBMCs or a T cell subset sorted from them (not recorded which). This CDR3 is CASSLALYGYTF. CDR3 nucleotides: TGTGCCAGCAGTTTAGCGCTCTATGGCTACACCTTC.